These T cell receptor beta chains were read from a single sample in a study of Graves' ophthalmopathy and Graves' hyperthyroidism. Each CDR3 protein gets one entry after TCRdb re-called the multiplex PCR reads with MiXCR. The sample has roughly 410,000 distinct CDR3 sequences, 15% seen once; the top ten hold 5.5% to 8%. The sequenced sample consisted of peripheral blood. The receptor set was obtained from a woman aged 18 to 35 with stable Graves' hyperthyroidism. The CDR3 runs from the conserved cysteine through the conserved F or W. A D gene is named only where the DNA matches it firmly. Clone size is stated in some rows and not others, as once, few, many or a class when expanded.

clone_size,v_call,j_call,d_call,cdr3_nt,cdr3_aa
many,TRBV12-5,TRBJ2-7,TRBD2,TGTGCTAGTGGTTTCTCTAGCGGGGGGACCACCCTCTCCTACGAGCAGTACTTC,CASGFSSGGTTLSYEQYF
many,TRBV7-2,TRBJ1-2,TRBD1,TGTGCCAGCAGCCAAGGGGGCCGGGACTATGGCTACACCTTC,CASSQGGRDYGYTF
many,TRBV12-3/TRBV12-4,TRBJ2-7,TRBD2,TGTGCCAGCAGTTCTAGCGGGGGGGCCAGGGAGCAGTACTTC,CASSSSGGAREQYF
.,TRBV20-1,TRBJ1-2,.,TGCAGGGGGATTGGGGGCGGGGGCTATGGCTACACCTTC,CRGIGGGGYGYTF
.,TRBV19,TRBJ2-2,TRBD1,TGTGCCAGTAACCCACAGGGGTTCGGGGAGCTGTTTTTT,CASNPQGFGELFF
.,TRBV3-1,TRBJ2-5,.,TGTGCCAGCAGCCACGGTCCGGCGAATCAAGAGACCCAGTACTTC,CASSHGPANQETQYF
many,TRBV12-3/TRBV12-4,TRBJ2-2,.,TGTGCCAGCAATGTCCGGGAGCACACCGGGGAGCTGTTTTTT,CASNVREHTGELFF
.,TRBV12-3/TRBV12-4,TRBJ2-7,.,TGTGCCAGCACCAACCCGACCAGTCCCTACGAGCAGTACTTC,CASTNPTSPYEQYF
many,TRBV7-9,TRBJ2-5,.,TGTGCTACTACCCAGGGGCGAGAGACCCAGTACTTC,CATTQGRETQYF
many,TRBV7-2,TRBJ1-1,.,TGTGCCAGCAGCTTCCTTGAAAGGAGGTTCACTGAAGCTTTCTTT,CASSFLERRFTEAFF
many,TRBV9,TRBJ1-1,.,TGTGCCAGCAGCGTAGTAGGGGAGACTGAAGCTTTCTTT,CASSVVGETEAFF
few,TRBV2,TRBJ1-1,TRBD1,TGTGCCAGCAGAGAAACAGGGGGTTTCGTGAACACTGAAGCTTTCTTT,CASRETGGFVNTEAFF
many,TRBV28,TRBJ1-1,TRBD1,TGTGCCAGCAGTTCGGACAGGGAAGAAGCTTTCTTT,CASSSDREEAFF
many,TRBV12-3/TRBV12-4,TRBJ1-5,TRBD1,TGTGCCAGCAGTTTACATGTGACAGGGCCTAATCAGCCCCAGCATTTT,CASSLHVTGPNQPQHF
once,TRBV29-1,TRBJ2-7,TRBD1,TGCAGCATAGTGCCGGGACAGGGAGACTACGAGCAGTACTTC,CSIVPGQGDYEQYF
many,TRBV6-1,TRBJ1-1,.,TGTGCCAGCAGGTGGACTGAAGCTTTCTTT,CASRWTEAFF
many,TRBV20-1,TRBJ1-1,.,TGCAGTGCTCGCCAGGGACATGGAACTGAAGCTTTCTTT,CSARQGHGTEAFF
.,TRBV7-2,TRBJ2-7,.,TGTGCCAGCAGTGGGGGATGGAGCATCTCCTACGAGCAGTACTTC,CASSGGWSISYEQYF
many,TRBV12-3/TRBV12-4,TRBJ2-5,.,TGTGCCAGCAGCCGGTCCGGGATTCTGAAAGAGACCCAGTACTTC,CASSRSGILKETQYF
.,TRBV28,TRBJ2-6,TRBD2,TGTGCCAGCAGTCAGGGAGGGACCTCTGGGGCCAACGTCCTGACTTTC,CASSQGGTSGANVLTF
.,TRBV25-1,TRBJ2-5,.,TGTGCCAGCACAGAAGGGCCGACCCAGTACTTC,CASTEGPTQYF
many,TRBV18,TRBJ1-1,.,TGTGCCAGCTCTGTTCTAGAGAGCACTGAAGCTTTCTTT,CASSVLESTEAFF
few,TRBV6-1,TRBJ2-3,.,TGTGCCAGCAGTGAAATCGGAGAGGCAGATACGCAGTATTTT,CASSEIGEADTQYF
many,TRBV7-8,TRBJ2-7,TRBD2,TGTGCCAGCAGCTTTTTTGGGGGGGCCTACGAGCAGTACTTC,CASSFFGGAYEQYF
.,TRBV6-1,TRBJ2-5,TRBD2,TGTGCCAGCACCAGGGGACTAGCGGGAGTGGAGACCCAGTACTTC,CASTRGLAGVETQYF
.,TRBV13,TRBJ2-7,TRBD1,TGTGCCAGCAGCTTAGGATTCTCCGGACAGGGGCGGAACGAGCAGTACTTC,CASSLGFSGQGRNEQYF
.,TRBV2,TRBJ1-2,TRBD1,TGTGCCAGCAGTGTGGCGACAGGGACCTATGGCTACACCTTC,CASSVATGTYGYTF
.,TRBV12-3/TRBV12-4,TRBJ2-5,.,TGTGCCAGCACCTTGGGGCGGGAAGAGACCCAGTACTTC,CASTLGREETQYF
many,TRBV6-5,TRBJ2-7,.,TGTGCCAGCAGTTACTCATCTCATTACGAGCAGTACTTC,CASSYSSHYEQYF
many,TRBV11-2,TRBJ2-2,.,TGTGCCAGCAGCCCGGGACCCTATAGCGGGGAGCTGTTTTTT,CASSPGPYSGELFF
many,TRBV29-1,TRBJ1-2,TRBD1,TGCAGCGTCGAGCCAGGGGGCGCATATTATGGCTACACCTTC,CSVEPGGAYYGYTF
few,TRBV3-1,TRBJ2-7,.,TGTGCCAGCAGCCAATATGTCTACGAGCAGTACTTC,CASSQYVYEQYF
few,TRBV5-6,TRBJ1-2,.,TGTGCCAGCACCTCGCGGGGAGTCTCGGTCGACTATGGCTACACCTTC,CASTSRGVSVDYGYTF
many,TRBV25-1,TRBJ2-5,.,TGTGCCAGCAGTGAGCCCCTGGGCGCGAAGCCACACCAAGAGACCCAGTACTTC,CASSEPLGAKPHQETQYF
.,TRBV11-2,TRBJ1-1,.,TGTGCCAGCAGCTTAAAAGGTTCGGAAGCTTTCTTT,CASSLKGSEAFF
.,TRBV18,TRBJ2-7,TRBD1,TGTGCCAGCTCACCCTCAATGACAGGGGTGTTAACCTACGAGCAGTACTTC,CASSPSMTGVLTYEQYF
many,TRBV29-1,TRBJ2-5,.,TGCAGCAGCGGGACAGGCCAAGAGACCCAGTACTTC,CSSGTGQETQYF
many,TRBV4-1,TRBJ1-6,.,TGCGCCAGCAGCCAAGATCATTCAGGGGCGAATAATTCACCCCTCCACTTT,CASSQDHSGANNSPLHF
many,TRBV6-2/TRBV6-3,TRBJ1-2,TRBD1,TGTGCCAGCAGTTACCCGGGACAGGGAAATGGCTACACCTTC,CASSYPGQGNGYTF
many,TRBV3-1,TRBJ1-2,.,TGTGCCAGCAGCCAAGCCTCTCACAGGGCTGGCTACACCTTC,CASSQASHRAGYTF
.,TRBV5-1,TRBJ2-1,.,TGCGCCAGCAGCTTAATGGCGACTGAGCAGTTCTTC,CASSLMATEQFF
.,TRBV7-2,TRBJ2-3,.,TGTGCCAGCAGCTTACAGGGGGGAACAGATACGCAGTATTTT,CASSLQGGTDTQYF
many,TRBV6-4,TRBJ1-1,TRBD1,TGTGCCAGCAGACGTCTGGGACAGGGGGCGCGGAGCCCGAGGACTGAAGCTTTCTTT,CASRRLGQGARSPRTEAFF
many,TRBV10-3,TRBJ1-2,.,TGTGCCACCCTTCCTACTGGGGCACCCCGATACTATGGCTACACCTTC,CATLPTGAPRYYGYTF
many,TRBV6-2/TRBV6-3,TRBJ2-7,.,TGTGCCACCCAATTCCCGGGTAGCTACGAGCAGTACTTC,CATQFPGSYEQYF
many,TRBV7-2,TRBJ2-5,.,TGTGCCAGCACCTCGAAGCCCTGGGGCAGGGGAGAGACCCAGTACTTC,CASTSKPWGRGETQYF
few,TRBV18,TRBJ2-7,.,TGTGCCAGCTCACCACCGTCAGGTCTAGGCAACGAGCAGTACTTC,CASSPPSGLGNEQYF
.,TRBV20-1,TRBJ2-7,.,TGCAGTGCTAGACTCACAGGAGTCCGCTCCTACGAGCAGTACTTC,CSARLTGVRSYEQYF
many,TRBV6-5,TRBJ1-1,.,TGTGCCAGCAGTTACGGTACGGGCAGGGACTCTGAAGCTTTCTTT,CASSYGTGRDSEAFF
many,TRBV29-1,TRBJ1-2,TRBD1,TGCAGCGTTGAAGATCGGGACAGGGGGCGCGACTATGGCTACACCTTC,CSVEDRDRGRDYGYTF
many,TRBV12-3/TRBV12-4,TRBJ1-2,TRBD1,TGTGCCAGCAGCCGGGGACAGTTCTATGGCTACACCTTC,CASSRGQFYGYTF
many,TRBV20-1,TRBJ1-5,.,TGCAGTGCTAGAGATCGGGGGGATTCGGGGAGGGGACATCAGCCCCAGCATTTT,CSARDRGDSGRGHQPQHF
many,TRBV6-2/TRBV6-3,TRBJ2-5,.,TGTGCCAGCAGTTATGGGCAGGGGACCTGGTCCCTCCAAGAGACCCAGTACTTC,CASSYGQGTWSLQETQYF
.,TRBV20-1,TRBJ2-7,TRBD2,TGCAGTGCTAGGACTAGCGGGAGGGACGAGCAGTACTTC,CSARTSGRDEQYF
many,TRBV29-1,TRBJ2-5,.,TGCAGCGTCTTGGATGGGTGGGAGACCCAGTACTTC,CSVLDGWETQYF
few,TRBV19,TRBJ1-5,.,TGTGCCAGTAGTATTCAGGGAGTTAATCAGCCCCAGCATTTT,CASSIQGVNQPQHF
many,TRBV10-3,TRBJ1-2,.,TGTGCCATCAGTGAGTCGACCGGGATCTATGGCTACACCTTC,CAISESTGIYGYTF
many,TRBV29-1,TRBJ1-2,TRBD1,TGCAGCGGCGAACCATCGACAGGGATCGATGGCTACACCTTC,CSGEPSTGIDGYTF
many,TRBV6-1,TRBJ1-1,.,TGTGCCAGCAGGCCACGGGGGAACACTGAAGCTTTCTTT,CASRPRGNTEAFF
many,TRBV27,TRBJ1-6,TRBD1,TGTGCCAGCACGAGACAGGGCTCCTATAATTCACCCCTCCACTTT,CASTRQGSYNSPLHF